One TCR beta chain is described in this entry. Germline V gene sequence: CDR1 MNHEY, CDR2 SVGAGI. This CDR3 is built from 14 residues. The J segment lost 4 bases and the V segment lost 7 bases, leaving 6 bases of the junction unmatched. These data are taken from a study of blood T cell repertoires in COVID-19. As for the study in general: COVID-19 samples from acute and convalescent phases originated in the United States, Italy and Spain.

Data came from immunoSEQ multiplex PCR; TCRdb stores just in-frame clones and leaves some out. The data contain around 100,000 clones, around 90% of them singletons. This sequence joins TRBV6-5 and TRBJ1-1, with 10 bases matching TRBD1. The sequencing input was peripheral blood. This TCR came from a woman aged 45-65 years with COVID-19, enrolled during active disease. The CDR3 region has the DNA TGTGCCAGCACCCTACGGACAGGGGGCACTGAAGCTTTCTTT. This sequence encodes CASTLRTGGTEAFF.